A selection of T cell receptor beta chains follows, all from one sample in a study of CXCR3-negative and CXCR3-positive naive CD8 T cells. TCRdb reprocessed the 5' RACE reads, with one entry per CDR3 protein and no DNA. The specimen's table records about 130,000 distinct CDR3 sequences. What was sequenced was naive CXCR3+ CD8+ T cells from blood. Receptor source: a human donor in good health. Some clones in this sample may be carry-over from other donors' samples. CDR3s include the opening cysteine and the closing phenylalanine or tryptophan. Fields, in order: J gene, V gene, CDR3 protein.

J gene: TRBJ2-7; V gene: TRBV7-6; CDR3 protein: CASSSFPPGTGGYEQYF
J gene: TRBJ2-7; V gene: TRBV5-1; CDR3 protein: CASSLAAHEQYF
J gene: TRBJ2-1; V gene: TRBV15; CDR3 protein: CATSGERYGSYNEQFF
J gene: TRBJ1-5; V gene: TRBV28; CDR3 protein: CASTTGAHSNQPQHF
J gene: TRBJ2-7; V gene: TRBV6-2/TRBV6-3; CDR3 protein: CASSLWGTGSYEQYF
J gene: TRBJ1-1; V gene: TRBV7-9; CDR3 protein: CASSPTLGTEAFF
J gene: TRBJ1-2; V gene: TRBV12-5; CDR3 protein: CASGGDLQYYGYTF
J gene: TRBJ2-7; V gene: TRBV20-1; CDR3 protein: CSADQDRGLYEQYF
J gene: TRBJ2-7; V gene: TRBV19; CDR3 protein: CASSVTGVYEQYF
J gene: TRBJ1-5; V gene: TRBV19; CDR3 protein: CASHYGADLYSNQPQHF
J gene: TRBJ2-7; V gene: TRBV7-9; CDR3 protein: CASSLDGDYEQYF
J gene: TRBJ2-7; V gene: TRBV29-1; CDR3 protein: CSVEFAGGESYEQYF
J gene: TRBJ2-7; V gene: TRBV27; CDR3 protein: CASSLGAGREQYF
J gene: TRBJ2-7; V gene: TRBV7-9; CDR3 protein: CASSHARTNEQYF
J gene: TRBJ1-2; V gene: TRBV29-1; CDR3 protein: CSVRTDYGYTF
J gene: TRBJ2-5; V gene: TRBV20-1; CDR3 protein: CSALRRGQATLEETQYF
J gene: TRBJ2-3; V gene: TRBV7-9; CDR3 protein: CASSFPSTDTQYF
J gene: TRBJ2-7; V gene: TRBV6-6; CDR3 protein: CASSTLSSYEQYF
J gene: TRBJ2-7; V gene: TRBV7-9; CDR3 protein: CASSDPGQAYEQYF
J gene: TRBJ1-1; V gene: TRBV29-1; CDR3 protein: CSAGRGLRTEAFF
J gene: TRBJ1-2; V gene: TRBV4-3; CDR3 protein: CASSQVEAGLRSDGYTF
J gene: TRBJ2-5; V gene: TRBV29-1; CDR3 protein: CSVEQRETVSETQYF
J gene: TRBJ2-7; V gene: TRBV27; CDR3 protein: CASSFFGGSSYEQYF
J gene: TRBJ2-5; V gene: TRBV20-1; CDR3 protein: CSARETGGPETQYF
J gene: TRBJ1-6; V gene: TRBV19; CDR3 protein: CASSIGSGSPLHF
J gene: TRBJ1-6; V gene: TRBV11-3; CDR3 protein: CASRLRELDSPLHF
J gene: TRBJ1-2; V gene: TRBV29-1; CDR3 protein: CSVEDLKGHGYTF
J gene: TRBJ2-1; V gene: TRBV29-1; CDR3 protein: CSARQGNYNEQFF
J gene: TRBJ2-2; V gene: TRBV6-2/TRBV6-3; CDR3 protein: CASSYQEAGELFF
J gene: TRBJ1-2; V gene: TRBV25-1; CDR3 protein: CASSDISQGYTF
J gene: TRBJ2-1; V gene: TRBV29-1; CDR3 protein: CSVVGRTGSSYNEQFF
J gene: TRBJ2-1; V gene: TRBV12-3/TRBV12-4; CDR3 protein: CASSGPGPRVQFF
J gene: TRBJ1-4; V gene: TRBV7-9; CDR3 protein: CASSLDGDLDEKLFF
J gene: TRBJ2-1; V gene: TRBV23-1; CDR3 protein: CASSQSLERPYNEQFF
J gene: TRBJ2-1; V gene: TRBV20-1; CDR3 protein: CSAREGLFNEQFF
J gene: TRBJ2-2; V gene: TRBV29-1; CDR3 protein: CSVVSGGSNTGELFF